The TCR beta chain described here comes from a study of blood T cell repertoires in COVID-19. Background on the study: T cells, B-cell-depleted T cells, or PBMCs provided the cDNA or gDNA that served as material.

Original handling: Nucleated cell number was recorded as an estimate derived from reference gene primer amplification. The method was immunoSEQ multiplex PCR; TCRdb's version includes in-frame clones alone and lacks a portion of them. That table supplies the V and J calls and clone size; D and trimming were determined from the DNA. The sample contains approximately 260,000 clones, about 80% of which appear only once. This CDR3 has 14 residues. The germline gives CDR1 MDHEN, CDR2 SYDVKM. With V trimmed by 5 bases and J by 6 bases, 8 bases remained unmatched. This chain joins TRBV28 and TRBJ2-3; 7 bases are a match to TRBD1. The sequence derives from a human donor in a cohort sampled during active COVID-19. The sample taken for sequencing was peripheral blood. The CDR3, as DNA: TGTGCCAGCAGTAACGGACAGGCCTGGGATACGCAGTATTTT. This codes for CASSNGQAWDTQYF.